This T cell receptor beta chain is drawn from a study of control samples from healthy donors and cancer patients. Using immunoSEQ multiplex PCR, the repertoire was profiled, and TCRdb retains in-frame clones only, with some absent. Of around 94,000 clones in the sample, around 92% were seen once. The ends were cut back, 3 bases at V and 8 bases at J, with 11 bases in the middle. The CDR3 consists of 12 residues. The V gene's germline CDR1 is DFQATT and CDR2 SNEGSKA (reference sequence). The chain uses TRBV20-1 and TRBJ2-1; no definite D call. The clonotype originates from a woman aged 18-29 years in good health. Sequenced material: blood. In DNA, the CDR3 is TGCAGTGCTAGTCTCTATTCAGATGAGCAGTTCTTC. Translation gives CSASLYSDEQFF.